This T cell receptor (beta chain) was captured in a study of T-cell reconstitution after alpha-beta-depleted transplantation in children. Study-wide findings and caveats: Reported findings indicate that, about two months after transplant, alpha-beta T cells came from several hundred expanded clones, which were derived from non-depleted graft cells.

Trimming pared 0 bases from V and 5 bases from J, leaving 12 bases between. Germline V CDR1 and CDR2: SGHDN, FVKESK. There are 15 residues in the CDR3. This clonotype has a count of ten or more. Antigen: not known. A TCRbeta library incorporating unique molecular identifiers was prepared. TCRdb re-called the PCR reads through MiXCR, storing one row per CDR3 protein. The sample holds roughly 250,000 distinct CDR3 sequences, under 9.5% seen once. The sequence came from a male patient younger than 18 who had a stem cell transplant for acute lymphoblastic leukemia, so the T cells may come from the graft donor. The sequencing here drew on PBMCs, mostly from graft donor cells, taken 180 days after TCRalphabeta/CD19-depleted stem cell transplant. This chain links TRBV14 with TRBJ2-3, with D possibly TRBD2 on 6 matching bases. The CDR3 nucleotides are TGTGCCAGCAGCCAAGAGTCTAGGGGAGGAGATACGCAGTATTTT. Translated: CASSQESRGGDTQYF.